This T cell receptor (beta chain) was recovered during a study of T-cell memory formation after mild COVID-19. This clonotype was picked up a small number of times. From the 5' RACE reads, TCRdb called clonotypes with MiXCR, one entry per CDR3 protein. This sample yields hundreds of thousands of distinct CDR3 sequences, of which around 27% are seen a single time; approximately 15% belongs to the top ten. This CDR3 region has 14 residues. The V and J ends lost 5 bases and 6 bases, in that order; junction bases with no gene match: 7. V is TRBV12-3 or TRBV12-4 and J is TRBJ2-7; 10 bases are shared with TRBD1. The source of this sequence is an adult woman who had mild COVID-19 (a few samples of this study predate the infection). Cell type and time point are not known. The material sequenced was PBMCs or a T cell subset sorted from them (not recorded which). CDR3 amino acids: CASSGQGGTGEQYF. As DNA, the CDR3 is TGTGCCAGCAGTGGACAGGGGGGTACGGGCGAGCAGTACTTC.